The 26 T cell receptor beta chains listed next were all sequenced from one sample in a study of T-cell memory formation after mild COVID-19. TCRdb fed the 5' RACE reads into MiXCR, producing one record per CDR3 protein. The data hold about 320,000 distinct CDR3 sequences, with roughly an eighth observed a single time. The source material was PBMCs or a T cell subset sorted from them (not recorded which). The receptors come from a man aged 18 to 35 who had mild COVID-19 (a few samples of this study predate the infection). Cell type and time point are not known.

The genes are TRBV4-2 and TRBJ1-3, with D uncertain. CDR3 length equals 16 residues. CDR1 is LGHNA and CDR2 is YNFKEQ in the germline V gene. The V gene lost 0 bases and the J gene lost 0 bases, with 9 bases spanning the gap. In DNA, the CDR3 is TGTGCCAGCAGCCAAGACAGGCAGAGCTCTGGAAACACCATATATTTT. Protein product: CASSQDRQSSGNTIYF.

The chain links TRBV10-3 to TRBJ1-2; weak D call: TRBD1 (6 bases). CDR1 and CDR2 (germline): ENHRY, SYGVKD. Trimming shortened V by 8 bases and J by 1 base, and 20 bases separated the two germline ends. The CDR3 totals 16 residues. The CDR3 sequence is CAIQEATGQINYGYTF. Here the CDR3 DNA reads TGTGCCATCCAAGAAGCCACCGGACAGATTAACTATGGCTACACCTTC.

This clonotype has only a few counts. The chain carries TRBV3-1 and TRBJ1-1; no definite D call. The ends were cut back, 2 bases at V and 8 bases at J, with 12 bases in the middle. Germline CDR1 and CDR2: LGHDT and YNNKEL (reference sequence). The CDR3 covers 13 residues. The CDR3 reads CASSQLRATEAFF. In DNA form, the CDR3 reads TGTGCCAGCAGCCAACTTCGGGCGACAGAAGCTTTCTTT.

This clonotype was counted once. The chain combines TRBV24-1 with TRBJ2-3; D is undetermined. The CDR3 sequence is 16 residues long. Trimming pared 5 bases from V and 6 bases from J, leaving 20 bases between. Germline loops: CDR1 KGHDR, CDR2 SFDVKD. CDR3 sequence reads: CATSGTGGQIRDTQYF. In DNA form, the CDR3 reads TGTGCCACCAGTGGCACTGGCGGTCAGATTCGGGATACGCAGTATTTT.

The chain couples TRBV20-1 to TRBJ1-1; no clear D gene. V dropped 2 bases and J dropped 4 bases, with 8 bases sitting between them. The CDR3 consists of 12 residues. Germline V gene lookup returns CDR1 DFQATT and CDR2 SNEGSKA (reference sequence). CDR3 amino acids: CSARSRPTEAFF. For the CDR3, the DNA is TGCAGTGCTAGAAGCAGGCCCACTGAAGCTTTCTTT.

This chain links TRBV5-1 with TRBJ2-7; TRBD1 matches 12 bases. J gave up 5 bases and V 3 bases, and 6 bases lay outside the gene matches. The germline CDR1 and CDR2 sequences are SGHRS and YFSETQ. The length of the CDR3 is 15 residues. The CDR3 nucleotides are TGCGCCAGCAGCTGGGGACAGGGGGCACACCACGAGCAGTACTTC. Encoded protein: CASSWGQGAHHEQYF.

The chain combines TRBV28 with TRBJ2-6; D is ambiguous. The V gene's germline CDR1 is MDHEN and CDR2 SYDVKM. V lost 5 bases to trimming and J lost 0 bases, with 17 bases between them. This CDR3 has 18 amino acids. The CDR3 sequence is CASSDRTAHYSGANVLTF. The CDR3 DNA reads TGTGCCAGCAGTGATCGGACCGCGCATTACTCTGGGGCCAACGTCCTGACTTTC.

This clonotype has a handful of counts. The chain has TRBV11-2 and TRBJ2-1; 8 positions agree with TRBD2. The junction had 15 bases not matched to a gene; V was cut back by 5 bases and J by 9 bases. This CDR3 has 16 amino acids. Germline assignment: CDR1 SGHAT and CDR2 FQNNGV. The CDR3 protein is CASSPPGTRVAGEQFF. CDR3 sequence (DNA): TGTGCCAGCAGCCCCCCCGGGACTAGGGTCGCCGGTGAGCAGTTCTTC.

This clonotype was observed a handful of times. The rearrangement uses TRBV7-2 and TRBJ2-5, with TRBD1 matching 8 bases. V lost 6 bases to trimming and J lost 4 bases; unmatched junction nucleotides: 4. The V gene's germline CDR1 is SGHTA and CDR2 FQGNSA. There are 13 residues in the CDR3. CDR3 in amino acids: CASRRQGRETQYF. The CDR3, as DNA: TGTGCCAGCAGGCGACAGGGGCGAGAGACCCAGTACTTC.

In this sample, this clonotype turned up a few times. The chain has TRBV10-3 and TRBJ1-2; TRBD1 agrees at 10 bases. V gave up 2 bases and J gave up 9 bases; unmatched junction bases: 12. Germline V gives CDR1 ENHRY, CDR2 SYGVKD. This CDR3 is built from 16 residues. CDR3 coding DNA: TGTGCCATCAGTGAGACGGTGGGGACAGGGGACACCCGCTACACCTTC. Protein sequence: CAISETVGTGDTRYTF.

This clonotype was observed many times. The V call is TRBV7-2, the J call TRBJ2-1; 14 bases fit TRBD2. Germline V gene sequence: CDR1 SGHTA, CDR2 FQGNSA. The CDR3 totals 17 residues. The J segment lost 6 bases and the V segment lost 4 bases, leaving 8 bases of the junction unmatched. CDR3: CASSSSSGLAGVNEQFF. The CDR3, as DNA: TGTGCCAGCAGCTCTAGTTCGGGACTAGCGGGGGTCAATGAGCAGTTCTTC.

This chain connects TRBV5-1 to TRBJ1-1; 11 bases map to TRBD1. J gave up 0 bases and V 7 bases, and 5 bases lay outside the gene matches. Germline assignment: CDR1 SGHRS and CDR2 YFSETQ. CDR3 length: 15 residues. DNA of the CDR3: TGCGCCAGCCGAGGGACAGGGGGGATGAACACTGAAGCTTTCTTT. Translating gives CASRGTGGMNTEAFF.

This clonotype occurred a few times. This chain links TRBV27 with TRBJ1-2; unclear D gene. This CDR3 comprises 17 residues. Trimming shortened V by 1 base and J by 1 base, and 16 bases separated the two germline ends. Germline V gene sequence: CDR1 MNHEY, CDR2 SMNVEV (reference sequence). This CDR3 is CASSLFLPEGSNYGYTF. The CDR3 DNA reads as TGTGCCAGCAGTTTATTCCTCCCCGAGGGCAGTAACTATGGCTACACCTTC.

The CDR3 reads CASSRESVVAKNIQYF. DNA of the CDR3: TGTGCCAGCAGCCGAGAGTCGGTAGTAGCCAAAAACATTCAGTACTTC. J is TRBJ2-4 and V is TRBV7-2; D is uncertain. Trimming took off 5 bases at V and 0 bases at J, with 14 bases between the two ends. The CDR3 contains 16 residues. The germline CDR1 and CDR2 sequences are SGHTA and FQGNSA.

The V call is TRBV6-5, the J call TRBJ2-6; possibly TRBD1 or TRBD2 for D (6 bases each). The germline gives CDR1 MNHEY, CDR2 SVGAGI. V was cut by 0 bases and J by 4 bases, with 10 bases left in between. This CDR3 is 16 amino acids long. CDR3 sequence: CASSYSSGAGANVLTF. The DNA for the CDR3 is TGTGCCAGCAGTTACTCGTCGGGGGCAGGGGCCAACGTCCTGACTTTC.

At least ten counts were recorded for this clonotype. This sequence joins TRBV6-5 and TRBJ2-5; the D gene is possibly TRBD2 (5 bases). The germline V and J ends were trimmed by 5 bases and 4 bases, with 14 bases remaining between them. The CDR3 is made up of 14 amino acids. Germline CDR1 and CDR2: MNHEY and SVGAGI. The CDR3 sequence is CASSPLGGGETQYF. The CDR3 bases are TGTGCCAGCAGTCCCCTAGGAGGAGGAGAGACCCAGTACTTC.

The V and J genes are TRBV27 and TRBJ2-3, with D uncertain. V was trimmed by 8 bases and J by 1 base, leaving 10 bases between them. This CDR3 spans 13 amino acids. Germline loops: CDR1 MNHEY, CDR2 SMNVEV (reference sequence). This chain's CDR3 is CASLAQGTDTQYF. CDR3 coding DNA: TGTGCCAGCCTCGCACAAGGCACAGATACGCAGTATTTT.

As DNA, the CDR3 is TGTGCCAGCAGCTTAGGCGCAGGGGTGGCCACCGGGGAGCTGTTTTTT. It encodes CASSLGAGVATGELFF. The gene calls are TRBV7-9 and TRBJ2-2, with D possibly matching TRBD1 (6 bases). Trimming removed 1 base at V and 4 bases at J, with 13 bases between. CDR1 SEHNR and CDR2 FQNEAQ come from the germline V gene (reference sequence). This CDR3 contains 16 residues.

This clonotype was counted a few times. The rearrangement joins TRBV5-1 to TRBJ2-3, with 10 nucleotides matching TRBD2. The CDR3 sequence is 16 residues long. V lost 7 bases and J lost 6; bases outside the gene matches: 14. The germline gives CDR1 SGHRS, CDR2 YFSETQ. The CDR3 DNA reads TGCGCCAGCTCTTGGCCAGCGGGGGGGCCTCGTGATACGCAGTATTTT. This gives the protein CASSWPAGGPRDTQYF.

This clonotype turned up a few times. J is TRBJ2-3 and V is TRBV7-6; no clear D. The germline CDR1 and CDR2 sequences are SGHVS and FNYEAQ. Trimming removed 1 base at V and 1 base at J, with 12 bases between. The CDR3 sequence is 16 residues long. The CDR3 region has the DNA TGTGCCAGCAGCTTAGAAGCAGGTCCTGGCACAGATACGCAGTATTTT. This codes for CASSLEAGPGTDTQYF.

This clonotype was seen a few times. This may be a read error, as it is one base from a much larger clone. The chain uses TRBV7-9 and TRBJ2-5, with D perhaps TRBD1 (6 bases). V was cut by 4 bases and J by 6 bases, with 6 bases left in between. Per germline, CDR1 SEHNR and CDR2 FQNEAQ (reference sequence). CDR3 length: 11 residues. The CDR3 nucleotides are TGTGCCAGCAGCTGGGGGCAGACCCAGTACTTC. Amino acid sequence: CASSWGQTQYF.

This clonotype occurred a few times. This sequence joins TRBV20-1 and TRBJ2-7, with D possibly TRBD1 on 6 matching bases. Germline V gene sequence: CDR1 DFQATT, CDR2 SNEGSKA (reference sequence). With 6 bases removed from V and 6 bases from J, the gap between germline ends came to 18 bases. The CDR3 length is 13 residues. CDR3 DNA sequence: TGCAGTGCCTATAGACAGGCCGCCGGCGAGCAGTACTTC. Amino acids: CSAYRQAAGEQYF.

CDR3: CASSFAAMNTEAFF. DNA for the CDR3: TGTGCCAGCAGCTTTGCAGCCATGAACACTGAAGCTTTCTTT. The chain carries TRBV7-2 and TRBJ1-1; no clear D. Trimming removed 3 bases at V and 0 bases at J, with 8 bases between. The germline CDR1 and CDR2 sequences are SGHTA and FQGNSA. This CDR3 spans 14 amino acids.

The chain is built from TRBV7-9 and TRBJ2-7; D is possibly TRBD1 (6 bases). The germline V and J ends were trimmed by 6 bases and 5 bases, with 14 bases remaining between them. CDR3 length: 13 residues. Looked up from germline, CDR1 is SEHNR and CDR2 is FQNEAQ (reference sequence). The CDR3 spells CASRAQGSDEQYF. CDR3 sequence (DNA): TGTGCCAGCAGAGCACAGGGTAGCGACGAGCAGTACTTC.

The chain carries TRBV20-1 and TRBJ2-3; D unresolved. V was cut by 5 bases and J by 6 bases, with 9 bases left in between. There are 11 residues in the CDR3. The V gene's germline CDR1 is DFQATT and CDR2 SNEGSKA (reference sequence). DNA of the CDR3: TGCAGTGCTGCGACCATCGATACGCAGTATTTT. Protein: CSAATIDTQYF.

V is TRBV6-2 or TRBV6-3 and J is TRBJ2-5; D gene ambiguous. In germline, CDR1 is MNHEY, CDR2 SVGEGT. V shed 6 bases and J shed 7 bases, with 12 bases lying between them. The CDR3 covers 12 residues. CDR3 region: CASRTYDRTQYF. The CDR3 DNA follows: TGTGCCAGCAGGACCTATGACCGGACCCAGTACTTC.